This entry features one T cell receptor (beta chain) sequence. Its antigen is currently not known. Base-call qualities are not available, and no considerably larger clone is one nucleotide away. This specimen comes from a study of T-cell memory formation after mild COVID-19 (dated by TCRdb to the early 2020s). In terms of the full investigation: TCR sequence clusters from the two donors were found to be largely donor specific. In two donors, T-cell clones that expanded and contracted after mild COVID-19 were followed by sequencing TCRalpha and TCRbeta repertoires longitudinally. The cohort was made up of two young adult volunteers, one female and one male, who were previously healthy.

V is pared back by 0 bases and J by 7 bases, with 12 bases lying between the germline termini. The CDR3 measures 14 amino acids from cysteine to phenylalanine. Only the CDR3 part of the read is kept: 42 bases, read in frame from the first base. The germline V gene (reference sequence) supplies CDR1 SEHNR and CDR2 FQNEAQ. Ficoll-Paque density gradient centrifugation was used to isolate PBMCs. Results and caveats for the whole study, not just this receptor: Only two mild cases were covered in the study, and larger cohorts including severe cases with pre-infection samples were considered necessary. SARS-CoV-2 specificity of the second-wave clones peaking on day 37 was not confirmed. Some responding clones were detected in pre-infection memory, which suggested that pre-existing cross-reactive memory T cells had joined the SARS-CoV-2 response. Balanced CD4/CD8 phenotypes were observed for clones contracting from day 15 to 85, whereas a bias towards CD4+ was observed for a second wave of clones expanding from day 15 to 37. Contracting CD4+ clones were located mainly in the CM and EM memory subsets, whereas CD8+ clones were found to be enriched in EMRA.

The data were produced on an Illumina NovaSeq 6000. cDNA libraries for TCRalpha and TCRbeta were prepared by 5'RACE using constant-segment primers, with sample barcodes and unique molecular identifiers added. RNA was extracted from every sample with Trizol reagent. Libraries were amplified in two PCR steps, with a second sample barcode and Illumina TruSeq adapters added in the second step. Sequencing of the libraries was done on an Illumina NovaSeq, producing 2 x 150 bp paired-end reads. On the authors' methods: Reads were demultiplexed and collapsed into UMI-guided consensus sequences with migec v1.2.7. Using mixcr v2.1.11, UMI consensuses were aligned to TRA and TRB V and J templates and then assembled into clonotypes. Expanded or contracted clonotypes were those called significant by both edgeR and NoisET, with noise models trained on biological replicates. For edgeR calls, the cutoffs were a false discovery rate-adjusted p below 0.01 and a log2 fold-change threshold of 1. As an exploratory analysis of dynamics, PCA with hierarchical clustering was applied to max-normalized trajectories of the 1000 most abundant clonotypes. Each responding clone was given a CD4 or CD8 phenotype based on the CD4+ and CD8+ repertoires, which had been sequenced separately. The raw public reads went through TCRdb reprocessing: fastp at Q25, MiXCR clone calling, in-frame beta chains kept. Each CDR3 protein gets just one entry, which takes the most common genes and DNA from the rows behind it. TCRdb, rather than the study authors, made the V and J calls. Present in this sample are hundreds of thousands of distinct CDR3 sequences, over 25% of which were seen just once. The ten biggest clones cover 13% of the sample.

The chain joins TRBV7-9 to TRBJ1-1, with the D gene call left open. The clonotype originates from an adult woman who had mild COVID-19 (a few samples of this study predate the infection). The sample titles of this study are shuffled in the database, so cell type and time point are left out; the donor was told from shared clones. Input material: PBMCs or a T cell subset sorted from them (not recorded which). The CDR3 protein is CASSLALSAGEAFF. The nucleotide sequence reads TGTGCCAGCAGCTTAGCGCTATCCGCGGGTGAAGCTTTCTTT.